The T cell receptor (beta chain) described here comes from a study of blood T cell repertoires in COVID-19. Whole-study context: Donors in the United States, Italy and Spain gave samples during acute or convalescent COVID-19. PBMCs, B-cell-depleted T cells, or T cells were the source of the cDNA or gDNA that made up the material.

Residents of 20 to 25 US areas, aged roughly 18 to 89 years, made up the participants. Participant-given clinical history determined each cohort assignment. Sequencing was performed with immunoSEQ multiplex PCR; in TCRdb, only in-frame clones are kept and a portion is missing. This sample has 430,000 or so clones; 70% to 90% occur once, and the top ten carry 1.4%. Looked up from germline, CDR1 is SGHDN and CDR2 is FVKESK. V lost 1 base and J 6 bases, leaving 10 bases between the germline ends. CDR3 size: 14 residues. The sequence was collected from a woman aged 18-30 years who had been exposed to COVID-19. The specimen sequenced was PBMCs or T cells enriched from blood (not recorded which). V usage is TRBV14 and J usage is TRBJ1-5; possible D gene TRBD1, 6 bases. The CDR3 DNA sequence: TGTGCCAGCAGCCAAGGGGCAGGGGTTCAGCCCCAGCATTTT. Amino acids: CASSQGAGVQPQHF.